This TCR beta chain was recorded in a study of glioma-infiltrating T cells. For this clonotype: The antigen remains unidentified. A much larger clone sits a single nucleotide away, making a read error possible.

The CDR3 has 14 amino acids. Germline loops: CDR1 MDHEN, CDR2 SYDVKM. Unmatched junction bases numbered 11, after V lost 8 bases and J lost 5 bases. Amplification of TCR alpha and beta CDR3 regions from RNA used iRepertoire nested multiplex PCR. TCRdb re-analysed the multiplex PCR reads in MiXCR, keeping a single row per CDR3 protein. The sample has roughly 350,000 distinct CDR3 sequences, about two fifths seen once; the top ten hold around 13%. Study-level results: Signature shared blood CDR3 motifs were enriched in low-divergence and depleted in high-divergence patients.

The sequence derives from a human donor with low-grade glioma or glioblastoma, undergoing nonglioma brain surgery, or in good health (not recorded which). The specimen sequenced was glioma tissue, nonneoplastic brain tissue, or PBMCs (not recorded which). This chain uses TRBV28 with TRBJ2-7; 8 nucleotides line up with TRBD2. The CDR3, as DNA: TGTGCCAGCTGTAAAGCGGGAGAAGTGAACGAGCAGTACTTC. Residues: CASCKAGEVNEQYF.